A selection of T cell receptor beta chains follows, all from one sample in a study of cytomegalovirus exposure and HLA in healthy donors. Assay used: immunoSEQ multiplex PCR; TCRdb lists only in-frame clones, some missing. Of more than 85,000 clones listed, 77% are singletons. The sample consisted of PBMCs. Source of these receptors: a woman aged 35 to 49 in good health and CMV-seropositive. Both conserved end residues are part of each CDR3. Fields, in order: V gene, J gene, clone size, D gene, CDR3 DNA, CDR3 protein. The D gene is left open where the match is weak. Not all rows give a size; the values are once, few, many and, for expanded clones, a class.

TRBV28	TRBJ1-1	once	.	TGTGCCAGCAGTTTATTGGACTTCTCACGGGTGAACACTGAAGCTTTCTTT	CASSLLDFSRVNTEAFF
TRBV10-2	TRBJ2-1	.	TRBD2	TGCGCCAGCAGTGAGGTAGCGGGAGGGGTCGGGGGTGATGAGCAGTTCTTC	CASSEVAGGVGGDEQFF
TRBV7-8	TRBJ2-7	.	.	TGTGCCAGCAGCTTATGGCGGTCTGGCGAGCAGTACTTC	CASSLWRSGEQYF
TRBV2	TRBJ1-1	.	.	TGTGCCAGCAGTGAAAAGAGACTCATGAACACTGAAGCTTTCTTT	CASSEKRLMNTEAFF
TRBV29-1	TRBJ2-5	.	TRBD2	TGCAGCGTCGCGGGGGGGGAAGAGACCCAGTACTTC	CSVAGGEETQYF
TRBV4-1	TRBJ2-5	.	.	TGCGCCAGCAGCCAAAAACAGGCGGTGGAGACCCAGTACTTC	CASSQKQAVETQYF
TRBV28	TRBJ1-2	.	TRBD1	TGTGCCAGCATCGACAGGGGGACGTTCTATGGCTACACCTTC	CASIDRGTFYGYTF
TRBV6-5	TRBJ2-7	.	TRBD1	TGTGCCAGCAGTTACGACAGGGGGGGCCTCGAGCAGTACTTC	CASSYDRGGLEQYF
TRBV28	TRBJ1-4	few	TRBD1	TGTGCCAGCAGTCCGTACAGGGGATCCGCTCCTAATGAAAAACTGTTTTTT	CASSPYRGSAPNEKLFF
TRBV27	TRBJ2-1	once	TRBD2	TGTGCCAGCAGTCCGCGACTAGCAGGGAATGAGCAGTTCTTC	CASSPRLAGNEQFF
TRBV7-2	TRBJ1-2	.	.	TGTGCCAGCAGCTCTCAGGGTTATCGGGGCTACACCTTC	CASSSQGYRGYTF
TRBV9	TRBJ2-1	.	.	TGTGCCAGCAGCCCTCTCGGCAGGGCGACCTGGGATGAGCAGTTCTTC	CASSPLGRATWDEQFF
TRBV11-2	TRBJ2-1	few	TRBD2	TGTGCCAGCAGCACCGTAGCGGGGCGGGAGTTCTACAATGAGCAGTTCTTC	CASSTVAGREFYNEQFF
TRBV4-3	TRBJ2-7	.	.	TGCGCCAGCAGCCAAGATCAAGCCACAGGCTCCTACGAGCAGTACTTC	CASSQDQATGSYEQYF
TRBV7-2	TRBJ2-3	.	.	TGTGCCGAGCCACTATCAAGCATTGCAGATACGCAGTATTTT	CAEPLSSIADTQYF
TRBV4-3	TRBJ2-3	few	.	TGCGCCAGCAGCCAAGGTTTTGGGGGACTCTCCACAGATACGCAGTATTTT	CASSQGFGGLSTDTQYF
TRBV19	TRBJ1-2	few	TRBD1	TGTGCCAGTAGTAAGGGACAGGGGGCCAACTATGGCTACACCTTC	CASSKGQGANYGYTF
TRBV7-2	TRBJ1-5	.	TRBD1	TGTGCCAGCAGCCTTGGACAGGGCGGTCAGCCCCAGCATTTT	CASSLGQGGQPQHF
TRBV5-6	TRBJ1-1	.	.	TGTGCCAGCAGCTTGCGACACATTTACACTGAAGCTTTCTTT	CASSLRHIYTEAFF
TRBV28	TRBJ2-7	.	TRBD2	TGTGCCAGCAGTTCACCTAGCGGCCAAACCTACGAGCAGTACTTC	CASSSPSGQTYEQYF
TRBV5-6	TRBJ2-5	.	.	TGTGCCAGCAGCTTGGGGCTGAGGGAGACCCAGTACTTC	CASSLGLRETQYF
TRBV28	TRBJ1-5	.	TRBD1	TGTGCCACCAAGGGACAGGGGAGCAATCAGCCCCAGCATTTT	CATKGQGSNQPQHF
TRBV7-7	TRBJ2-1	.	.	TGTGCTAGCAGCCAAGGAGGGGGGGCTCAAAATGAGCAGTTCTTC	CASSQGGGAQNEQFF
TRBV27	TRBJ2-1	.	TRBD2	TGTGCCAGCAGTTTACTAGCGGGGGCGAGTAATGAGCAGTTCTTC	CASSLLAGASNEQFF
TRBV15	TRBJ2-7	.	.	TGTGCCACCAGCAGAGATCCAGGCAGGGCCTACGAGCAGTACTTC	CATSRDPGRAYEQYF
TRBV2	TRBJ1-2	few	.	TGTGCCAGCAGTGAAGGGCTCCTGGGCTACACCTTC	CASSEGLLGYTF
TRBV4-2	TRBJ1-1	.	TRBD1	TGTGCCAGCAGCCAAGATGCCGGGACAGGGAACACTGAAGCTTTCTTT	CASSQDAGTGNTEAFF
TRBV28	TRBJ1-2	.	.	TGTGCCAGCGTGGACAGCAAATATGGCTACACCTTC	CASVDSKYGYTF
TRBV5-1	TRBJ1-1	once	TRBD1	TGCGCCAGCAGCTTGTTGGGGACAGGGGACACTGAAGCTTTCTTT	CASSLLGTGDTEAFF
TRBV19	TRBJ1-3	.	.	TGTGCCAGTAGTATAACTGTCTCTGGAAACACCATATATTTT	CASSITVSGNTIYF
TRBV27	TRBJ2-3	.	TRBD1	TGTGCCAGCAGTTTATCCGCAGGGGGCGGAGATACGCAGTATTTT	CASSLSAGGGDTQYF
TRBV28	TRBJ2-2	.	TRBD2	TGTGCCTACCCCCCCCCTAGCGGAAAGAACACCGGGGAGCTGTTTTTT	CAYPPPSGKNTGELFF
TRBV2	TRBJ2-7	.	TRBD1	TGTGCCAGCGGATGGGGTGGACAGGGCTCCTACGAGCAGTACTTC	CASGWGGQGSYEQYF
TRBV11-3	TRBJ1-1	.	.	TGTGCCAGCAGCTTCTCTGGGGCGTCGGGCACTGAAGCTTTCTTT	CASSFSGASGTEAFF
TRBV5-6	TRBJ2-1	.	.	TGTGCCAGCAGCTCCAAACACCTAGTATCGAATGAGCAGTTCTTC	CASSSKHLVSNEQFF
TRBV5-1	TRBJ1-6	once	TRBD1	TGCGCCAGCAGCTTGTGGCCGACAGGGGGACGTAATTCACCCCTCCACTTT	CASSLWPTGGRNSPLHF
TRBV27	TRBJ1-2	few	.	TGTGCCAGCAGTTTTTTGAGTGATGATATTTATGGCTACACCTTC	CASSFLSDDIYGYTF
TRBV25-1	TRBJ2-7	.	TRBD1	TGTGCCAGCAGTGCACAGGGGTCCCCCTACGAGCAGTACTTC	CASSAQGSPYEQYF
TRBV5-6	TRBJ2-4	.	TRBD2	TGTGCCAGCAGCTTGGAAGGGCGGGGGGGCCGGAGAAACATTCAGTACTTC	CASSLEGRGGRRNIQYF
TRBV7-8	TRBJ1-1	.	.	TGTGCCAGCACCGAATACCCTAATAGTCGACTAAGGCCTTTTGAAGCTTTCTTT	CASTEYPNSRLRPFEAFF
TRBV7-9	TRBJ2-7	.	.	TGTTCCAGCAGCCTAATTGACTACGAGCAGTACTTC	CSSSLIDYEQYF
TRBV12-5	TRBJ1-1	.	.	TGTGCTAGTGGGGGCATGAACACTGAAGCTTTCTTT	CASGGMNTEAFF
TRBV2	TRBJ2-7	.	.	TGTGCCAGCAGTGATGGGGCTAACTACGAGCAGTACTTC	CASSDGANYEQYF
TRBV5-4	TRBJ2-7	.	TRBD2	TGTGCCAGCAGCTTGGGGCTAGCGGGACAAGTTGAGCAGTACTTC	CASSLGLAGQVEQYF
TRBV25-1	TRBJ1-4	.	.	TGTGCCAGCAGTGAATATCCGTACCGACAGGATGAAAAACTGTTTTTT	CASSEYPYRQDEKLFF
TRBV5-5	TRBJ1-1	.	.	TGTGCCAGCAGACCAGGGTTATCGAGTACTGAAGCTTTCTTT	CASRPGLSSTEAFF
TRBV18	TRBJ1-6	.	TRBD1	TGTGCCAGCTCACCCGGACAGGGTAGGGTTTCACCCCTCCACTTT	CASSPGQGRVSPLHF
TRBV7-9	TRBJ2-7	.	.	TGTGCCAGCAGCTTAGGATGGCAGGGGGAGGACGAGCAGTACTTC	CASSLGWQGEDEQYF
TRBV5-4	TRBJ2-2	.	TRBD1	TGTGCCAGCAGCTCGGGACAGGGGAACACCGGGGAGCTGTTTTTT	CASSSGQGNTGELFF
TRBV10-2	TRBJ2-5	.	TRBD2	TGCGCCAGCAGGACGACTAGCGAGACCCAGTACTTC	CASRTTSETQYF
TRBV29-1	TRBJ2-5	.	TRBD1	TGCAGCCACAGAAGGGGGCGGGAGACCCAGTACTTC	CSHRRGRETQYF
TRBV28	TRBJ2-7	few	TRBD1	TGTGCCAGCAGTCACGACAGGGTCCAGTACGAGCAGTACTTC	CASSHDRVQYEQYF
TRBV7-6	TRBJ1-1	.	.	TGTGCCAGCAGCCCGGGGGGCTCGGGTGAAGCTTTCTTT	CASSPGGSGEAFF
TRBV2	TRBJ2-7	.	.	TGTGCCAGCAGTGCTGACAGGCCGGACATTTCCTACGAGCAGTACTTC	CASSADRPDISYEQYF
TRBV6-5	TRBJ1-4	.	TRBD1	TGTGCCAGCAGTTACTCAGGGACAGGGGGCTCAAAACTGTTTTTT	CASSYSGTGGSKLFF